The next 3 T cell receptor beta chains were all read from a single sample in a study of T cell responses to AZD1222 COVID-19 vaccine. The method was immunoSEQ multiplex PCR; TCRdb's version includes in-frame clones alone and lacks a portion of them. Here the sample spans 110,000 to 150,000 clones, roughly 90% being singletons. The sample consisted of peripheral blood, taken 28 days after the second AZD1222 dose. All receptors derive from an adult who received the AZD1222 COVID-19 vaccine.

The chain recombines TRBV19 with TRBJ2-1; TRBD1 might be the D (6 bases). Between the trimmed V and J ends, which lost 5 bases and 6 bases, there was a span of 17 bases. The CDR3 is 15 amino acids. Germline V gene data show CDR1 as LNHDA and CDR2 as SQIVND (reference sequence). CDR3 coding DNA: TGTGCCAGTAGTTTGACGGACAGCCTTTTCAATGAGCAGTTCTTC. The encoded protein is CASSLTDSLFNEQFF.

V is TRBV30 and J is TRBJ2-1; D call uncertain. The CDR3 has 12 amino acids. Germline V gene lookup returns CDR1 GTSNPN and CDR2 SVGIG (reference sequence). Trimming took off 0 bases at V and 9 bases at J, with 9 bases between the two ends. The DNA of the CDR3 is TGTGCCTGGAGTGTTAGGGCAAGTGAGCAGTTCTTC. It specifies CAWSVRASEQFF.

This chain connects TRBV5-4 to TRBJ1-3; D is unclear. The CDR3 spans 15 residues. V lost 2 bases, J lost 0 bases, and 9 bases lay in between. The V gene's germline CDR1 is SGHNT and CDR2 YYREEE (reference sequence). As DNA, the CDR3 is TGTGCCAGCAGCTTTGCGGATAGCTCTGGAAACACCATATATTTT. Translating it yields CASSFADSSGNTIYF.